These 8 T cell receptor beta chains were sequenced from one sample in a study of blood T cell repertoires in COVID-19. Clones were sequenced by immunoSEQ multiplex PCR, and TCRdb holds only the in-frame ones, with some missing. The sample contains approximately 52,000 clones, approximately 92% of which appear only once. Sequenced input: peripheral blood. These receptors were collected from a human donor with active COVID-19. The donor label of this sample is uncertain.

The chain has TRBV27 and TRBJ2-1; 7 bases agree with TRBD2. The ends lost 2 bases at V and 5 bases at J; junction bases unmatched: 3. CDR3 size: 14 residues. Per germline, CDR1 MNHEY and CDR2 SMNVEV (reference sequence). The CDR3 protein is CASSLMGGNNEQFF. The DNA for the CDR3 is TGTGCCAGCAGTTTAATGGGGGGGAACAATGAGCAGTTCTTC.

The genes are TRBV10-3 and TRBJ1-5, with unresolved D. From germline, CDR1 is ENHRY and CDR2 SYGVKD. V lost 3 bases and J lost 2, with 14 bases in between. The length of the CDR3 is 16 residues. Written as DNA, the CDR3 is TGTGCCATCAGTGATCAAGGACGCGGGGGCAATCAGCCCCAGCATTTT. Protein sequence: CAISDQGRGGNQPQHF.

The rearrangement joins TRBV19 to TRBJ2-1; D unclear. CDR3 size: 13 residues. Germline V gene sequence: CDR1 LNHDA, CDR2 SQIVND (reference sequence). The V end lost 4 bases, the J end lost 8 bases, and 12 bases lay between the germline ends. The CDR3 loop reads CASSTPNSHEQFF. CDR3 bases: TGTGCCAGTAGTACCCCTAACAGCCATGAGCAGTTCTTC.

The chain has TRBV7-2 and TRBJ2-5; a possible D gene is TRBD2 (6 bases). The CDR3 loop spans 14 amino acids. V was cut by 4 bases and J by 3 bases, with 12 bases left in between. Germline values: CDR1 SGHTA, CDR2 FQGNSA. CDR3 nucleotide sequence: TGTGCCAGCAGCTACCTACTAGCAGAAGAGACCCAGTACTTC. Translation gives CASSYLLAEETQYF.

CDR3: CASSIRQGSQPQHF. CDR3 coding DNA: TGTGCCAGTAGTATCCGACAGGGAAGCCAGCCCCAGCATTTT. The V gene is TRBV19, the J gene TRBJ1-5; 7 bases align to TRBD1. Germline assignment: CDR1 LNHDA and CDR2 SQIVND (reference sequence). This CDR3 contains 14 residues. With 3 bases clipped from V and 7 bases from J, the junction kept 6 bases outside the gene matches.

The rearrangement links TRBV4-1 to TRBJ2-2; D gene unclear. Germline V CDR1 and CDR2: MGHRA, YSYEKL. Trimming took 4 bases from V and 5 from J, leaving 8 bases between them. There are 13 residues in the CDR3. The CDR3, as DNA: TGCGCCAGCAGCCGCACTGGTACCGGGGAGCTGTTTTTT. Protein sequence: CASSRTGTGELFF.

The chain carries TRBV4-3 and TRBJ2-2; 11 nucleotides line up with TRBD2. The germline gives CDR1 LGHNA, CDR2 YSLEER. The CDR3 contains 17 residues. Trimming cost V 3 bases and J 6 bases; bases outside gene matches: 9. The CDR3 reads CASSHAGTSGYPGELFF. The CDR3 DNA follows: TGCGCCAGCAGCCACGCCGGGACTAGCGGTTACCCCGGGGAGCTGTTTTTT.

The J gene is TRBJ1-5, the V gene TRBV18, with D perhaps matching TRBD1 (5 bases). V was shortened by 4 bases and J by 7 bases, with 11 bases between the two germline ends. Germline V gene lookup returns CDR1 KGHSH and CDR2 LQKENI. The CDR3 is 13 amino acids. The CDR3 coding sequence is TGTGCCAGCTCACTTAACCGGGGGCAGCCCCAGCATTTT. It encodes CASSLNRGQPQHF.